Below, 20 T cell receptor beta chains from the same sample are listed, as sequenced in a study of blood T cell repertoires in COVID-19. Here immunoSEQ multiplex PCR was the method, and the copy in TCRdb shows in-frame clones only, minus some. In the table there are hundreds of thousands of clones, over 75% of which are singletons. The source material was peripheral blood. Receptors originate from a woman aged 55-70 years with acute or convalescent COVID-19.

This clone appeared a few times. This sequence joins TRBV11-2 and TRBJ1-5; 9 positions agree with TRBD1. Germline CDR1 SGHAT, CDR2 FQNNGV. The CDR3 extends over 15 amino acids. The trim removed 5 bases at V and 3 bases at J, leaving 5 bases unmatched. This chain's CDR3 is CASSPGQGHNQPQHF. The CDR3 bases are TGTGCCAGCAGCCCAGGACAGGGGCACAATCAGCCCCAGCATTTT.

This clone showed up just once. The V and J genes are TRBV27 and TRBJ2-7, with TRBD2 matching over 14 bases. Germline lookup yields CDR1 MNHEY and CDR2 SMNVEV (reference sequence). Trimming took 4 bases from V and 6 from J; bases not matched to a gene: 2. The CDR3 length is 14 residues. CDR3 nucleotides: TGTGCCAGCAGTTCCGGGACTAGCGGGAGCGAGCAGTACTTC. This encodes CASSSGTSGSEQYF.

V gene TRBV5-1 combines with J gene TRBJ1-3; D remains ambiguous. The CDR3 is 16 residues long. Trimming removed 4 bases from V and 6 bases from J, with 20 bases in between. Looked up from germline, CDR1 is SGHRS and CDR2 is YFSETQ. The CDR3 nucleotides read TGCGCCAGCAGCGCCCTACTCCGGGGAAAGAAAAACACCATATATTTT. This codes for CASSALLRGKKNTIYF.

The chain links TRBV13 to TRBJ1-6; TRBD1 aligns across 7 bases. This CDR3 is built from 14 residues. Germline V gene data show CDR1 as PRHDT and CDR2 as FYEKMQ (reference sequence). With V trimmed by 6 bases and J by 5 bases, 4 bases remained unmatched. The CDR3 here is CASRTGMDNSPLHF. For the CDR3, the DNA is TGTGCCAGCAGGACAGGGATGGATAATTCACCCCTCCACTTT.

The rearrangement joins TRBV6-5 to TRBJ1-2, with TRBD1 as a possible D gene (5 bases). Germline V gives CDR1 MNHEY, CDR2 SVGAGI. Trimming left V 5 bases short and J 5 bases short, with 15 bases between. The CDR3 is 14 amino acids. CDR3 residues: CASSKQEGEYGYTF. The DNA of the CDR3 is TGTGCCAGCAGTAAACAGGAAGGGGAATATGGCTACACCTTC.

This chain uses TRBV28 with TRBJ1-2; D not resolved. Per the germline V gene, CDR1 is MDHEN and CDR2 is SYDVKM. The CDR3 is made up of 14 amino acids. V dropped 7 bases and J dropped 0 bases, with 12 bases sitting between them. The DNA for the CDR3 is TGTGCCAGCACCGGAGGCCCCCCTAACTATGGCTACACCTTC. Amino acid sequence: CASTGGPPNYGYTF.

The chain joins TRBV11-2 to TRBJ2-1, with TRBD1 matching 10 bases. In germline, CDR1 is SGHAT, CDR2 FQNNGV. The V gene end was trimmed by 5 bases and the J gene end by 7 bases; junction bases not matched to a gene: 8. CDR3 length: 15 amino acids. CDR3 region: CASSPPGQGKNEQFF. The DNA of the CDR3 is TGTGCCAGCAGCCCTCCGGGACAGGGGAAGAATGAGCAGTTCTTC.

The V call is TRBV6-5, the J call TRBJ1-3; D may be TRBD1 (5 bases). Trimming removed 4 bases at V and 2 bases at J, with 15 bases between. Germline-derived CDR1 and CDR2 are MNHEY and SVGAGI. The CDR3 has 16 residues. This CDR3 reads CASSSVPGGTGNTIYF. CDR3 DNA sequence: TGTGCCAGCAGTTCTGTCCCCGGGGGGACTGGAAACACCATATATTTT.

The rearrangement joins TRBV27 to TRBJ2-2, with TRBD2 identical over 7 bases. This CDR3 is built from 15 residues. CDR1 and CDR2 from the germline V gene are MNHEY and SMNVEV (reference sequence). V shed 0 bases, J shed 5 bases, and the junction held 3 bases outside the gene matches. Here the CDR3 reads CASSLSLAATGELFF. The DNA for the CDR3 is TGTGCCAGCAGTTTATCTCTAGCGGCTACCGGGGAGCTGTTTTTT.

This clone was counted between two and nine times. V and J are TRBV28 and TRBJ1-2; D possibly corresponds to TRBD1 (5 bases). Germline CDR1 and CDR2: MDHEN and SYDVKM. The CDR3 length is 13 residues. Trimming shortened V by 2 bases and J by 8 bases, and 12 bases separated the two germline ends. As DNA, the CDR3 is TGTGCCAGCAGTTTACCAGGGTTTATAGGCTACACCTTC. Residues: CASSLPGFIGYTF.

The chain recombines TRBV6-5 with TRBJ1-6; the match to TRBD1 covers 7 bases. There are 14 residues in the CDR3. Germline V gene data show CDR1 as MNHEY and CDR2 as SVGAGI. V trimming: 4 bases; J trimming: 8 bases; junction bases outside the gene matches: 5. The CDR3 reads CASSFRTGDSPLHF. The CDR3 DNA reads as TGTGCCAGCAGTTTTCGGACAGGTGATTCACCCCTCCACTTT.

CDR3 nucleotide sequence: TGTGCCAGCAGCTGGACCGGGACTAGCGATAATGAGCAGTTCTTC. Its protein product is CASSWTGTSDNEQFF. V usage is TRBV7-2 and J usage is TRBJ2-1, with TRBD2 identical over 10 bases. The CDR3 contains 15 residues. Trimming cost V 4 bases and J 7 bases; bases outside gene matches: 7. Germline V CDR1 and CDR2: SGHTA, FQGNSA.

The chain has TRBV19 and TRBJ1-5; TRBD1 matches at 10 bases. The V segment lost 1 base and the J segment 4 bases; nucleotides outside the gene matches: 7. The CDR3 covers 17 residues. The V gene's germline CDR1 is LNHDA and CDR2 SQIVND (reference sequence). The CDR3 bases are TGTGCCAGTAGTATAGTTAGGGACAGGGGCTGGAATCAGCCCCAGCATTTT. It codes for CASSIVRDRGWNQPQHF.

CDR3 region: CASSSTGQMSQFF. The CDR3 DNA sequence: TGTGCCAGCAGTTCAACGGGACAAATGAGCCAGTTCTTC. The chain carries TRBV7-9 and TRBJ2-1; tentative D call: TRBD1 (6 bases). Trimming pared 6 bases from V and 13 bases from J, leaving 19 bases between. This CDR3 is 13 amino acids long. Germline values: CDR1 SEHNR, CDR2 FQNEAQ (reference sequence).

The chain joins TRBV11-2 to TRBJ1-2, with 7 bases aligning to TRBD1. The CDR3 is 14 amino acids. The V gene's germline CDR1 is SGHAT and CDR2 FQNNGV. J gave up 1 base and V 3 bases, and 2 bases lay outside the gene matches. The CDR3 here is CASSLGQLNYGYTF. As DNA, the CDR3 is TGTGCCAGCAGCTTGGGACAGCTTAACTATGGCTACACCTTC.

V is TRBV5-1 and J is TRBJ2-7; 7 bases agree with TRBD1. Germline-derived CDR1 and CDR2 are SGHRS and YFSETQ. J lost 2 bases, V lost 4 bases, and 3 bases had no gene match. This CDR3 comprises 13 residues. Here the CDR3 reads CASSRGTAYEQYF. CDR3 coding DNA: TGCGCCAGCAGCAGAGGGACAGCCTACGAGCAGTACTTC.

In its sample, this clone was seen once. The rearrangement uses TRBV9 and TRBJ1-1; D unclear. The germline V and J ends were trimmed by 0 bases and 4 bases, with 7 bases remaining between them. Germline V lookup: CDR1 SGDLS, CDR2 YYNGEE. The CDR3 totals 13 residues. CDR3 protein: CASSVVGSTEAFF. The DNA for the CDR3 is TGTGCCAGCAGCGTAGTTGGGAGCACTGAAGCTTTCTTT.

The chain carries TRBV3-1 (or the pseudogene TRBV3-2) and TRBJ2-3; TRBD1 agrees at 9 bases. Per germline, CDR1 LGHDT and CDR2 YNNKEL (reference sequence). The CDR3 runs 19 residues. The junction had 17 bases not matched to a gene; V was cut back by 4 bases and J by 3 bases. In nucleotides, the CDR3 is TGTGCCAGCAGCCGCCGGGACAGGGCTTTATCCGGACCGACAGATACGCAGTATTTT. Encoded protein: CASSRRDRALSGPTDTQYF.

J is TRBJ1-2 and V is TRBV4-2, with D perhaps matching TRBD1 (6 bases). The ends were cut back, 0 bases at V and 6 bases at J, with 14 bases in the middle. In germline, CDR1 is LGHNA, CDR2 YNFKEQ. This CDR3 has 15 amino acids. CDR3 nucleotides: TGTGCCAGCAGCCAAGAAATAGGGGGTTTGGATGGCTACACCTTC. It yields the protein CASSQEIGGLDGYTF.

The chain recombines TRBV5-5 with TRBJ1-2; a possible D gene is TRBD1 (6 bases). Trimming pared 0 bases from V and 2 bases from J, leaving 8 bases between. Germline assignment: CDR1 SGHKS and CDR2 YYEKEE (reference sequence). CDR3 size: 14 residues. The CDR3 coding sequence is TGTGCCAGCAGCTTGGACAGGGACAACTATGGCTACACCTTC. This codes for CASSLDRDNYGYTF.